The T cell receptor (beta chain) described here comes from a study of T cells after yellow fever vaccination. In regard to this clonotype: Its antigen is not identified.

Study findings and constraints: Peaking faster, on day 5 versus 15, the secondary response was nonetheless weaker. Reappearance after the booster was seen for most primary-vaccination clones, at around 95% CD4 and roughly 90% CD8.

TCRdb analysed the 5' RACE reads with MiXCR anew, one entry per CDR3 protein. The repertoire includes hundreds of thousands of distinct CDR3 sequences, about 4% of them detected once, and roughly 25% sits in the top ten. Trimming stripped 4 bases from V and 0 bases from J, with 9 bases between. Germline CDR1 and CDR2: SQVTM and ANQGSEA. This CDR3 comprises 13 residues. The source is a man aged 18 to 29 who received the YFV17D yellow fever vaccine. Specimen: PBMCs, collected 5 days after the yellow fever booster vaccination. This chain links TRBV29-1 with TRBJ2-5; no firm D call. CDR3 amino acids: CSVVKENQETQYF. CDR3 coding DNA: TGCAGCGTTGTTAAGGAGAACCAAGAGACCCAGTACTTC.